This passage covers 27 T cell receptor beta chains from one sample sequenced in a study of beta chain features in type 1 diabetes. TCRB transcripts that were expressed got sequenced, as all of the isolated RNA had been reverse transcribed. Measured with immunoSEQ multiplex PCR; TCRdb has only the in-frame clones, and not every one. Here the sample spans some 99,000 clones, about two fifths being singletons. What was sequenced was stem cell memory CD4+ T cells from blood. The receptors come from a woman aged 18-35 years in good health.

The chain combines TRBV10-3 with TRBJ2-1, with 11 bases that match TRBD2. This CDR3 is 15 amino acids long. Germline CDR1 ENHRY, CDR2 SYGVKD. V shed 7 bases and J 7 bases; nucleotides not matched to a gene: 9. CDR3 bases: TGTGCCATCAACGCAGGGACTAGCGGTTCTAATGAGCAGTTCTTC. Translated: CAINAGTSGSNEQFF.

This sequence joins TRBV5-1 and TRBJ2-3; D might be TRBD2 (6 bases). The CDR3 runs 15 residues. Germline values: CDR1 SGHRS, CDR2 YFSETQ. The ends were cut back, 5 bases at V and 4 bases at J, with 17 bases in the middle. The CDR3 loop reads CASSRSGPEPDTQYF. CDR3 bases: TGCGCCAGCAGTCGAAGCGGGCCCGAGCCAGATACGCAGTATTTT.

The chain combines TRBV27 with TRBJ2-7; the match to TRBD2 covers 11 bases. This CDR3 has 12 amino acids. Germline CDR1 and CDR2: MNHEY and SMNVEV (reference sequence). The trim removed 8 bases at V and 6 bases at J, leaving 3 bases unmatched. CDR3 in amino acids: CASSSGRFEQYF. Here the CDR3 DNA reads TGTGCCAGCTCTAGCGGGAGGTTCGAGCAGTACTTC.

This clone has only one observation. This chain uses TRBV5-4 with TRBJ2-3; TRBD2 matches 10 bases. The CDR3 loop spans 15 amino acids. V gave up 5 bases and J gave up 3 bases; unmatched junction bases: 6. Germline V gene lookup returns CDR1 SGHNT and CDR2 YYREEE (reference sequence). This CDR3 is CASRTRTSGTDTQYF. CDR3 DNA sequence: TGTGCCAGCAGAACGCGGACTAGCGGAACAGATACGCAGTATTTT. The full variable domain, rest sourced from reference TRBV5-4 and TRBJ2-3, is ETGVTQSPTHLIKTRGQQVTLRCSSQSGHNTVSWYQQALGQGPQFIFQYYREEENGRGNFPPRFSGLQFPNYSSELNVNALELDDSALYLCASRTRTSGTDTQYFGPGTRLTVL.

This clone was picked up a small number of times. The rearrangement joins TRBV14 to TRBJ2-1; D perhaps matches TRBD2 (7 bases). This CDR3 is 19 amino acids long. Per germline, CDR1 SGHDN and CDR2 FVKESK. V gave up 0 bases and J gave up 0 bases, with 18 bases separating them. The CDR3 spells CASSQDGGAGTYSYNEQFF. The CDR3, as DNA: TGTGCCAGCAGCCAAGATGGGGGGGCCGGGACGTACTCCTACAATGAGCAGTTCTTC.

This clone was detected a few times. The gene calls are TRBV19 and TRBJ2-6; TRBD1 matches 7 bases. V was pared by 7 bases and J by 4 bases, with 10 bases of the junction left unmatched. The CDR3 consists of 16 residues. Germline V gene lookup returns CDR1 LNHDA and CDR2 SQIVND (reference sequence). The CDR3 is CASTTQGMQGANVLTF. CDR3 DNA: TGTGCCAGTACCACACAGGGGATGCAAGGGGCCAACGTCCTGACTTTC.

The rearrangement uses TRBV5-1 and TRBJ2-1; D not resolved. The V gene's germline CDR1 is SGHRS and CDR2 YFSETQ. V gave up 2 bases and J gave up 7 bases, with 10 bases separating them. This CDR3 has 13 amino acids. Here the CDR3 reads CASSLIVSNEQFF. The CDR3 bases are TGCGCCAGCAGCTTAATTGTTTCAAATGAGCAGTTCTTC.

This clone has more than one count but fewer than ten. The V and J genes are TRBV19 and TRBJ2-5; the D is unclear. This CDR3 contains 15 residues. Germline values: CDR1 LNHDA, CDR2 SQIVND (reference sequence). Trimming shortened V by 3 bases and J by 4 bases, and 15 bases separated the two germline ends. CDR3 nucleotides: TGTGCCAGTAGTATGTTTCCACAACGGAGAGAGACCCAGTACTTC. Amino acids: CASSMFPQRRETQYF.

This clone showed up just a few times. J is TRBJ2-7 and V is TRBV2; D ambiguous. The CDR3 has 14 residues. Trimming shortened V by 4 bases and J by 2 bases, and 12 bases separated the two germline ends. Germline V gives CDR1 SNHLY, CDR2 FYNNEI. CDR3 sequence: CASSVRRYTYEQYF. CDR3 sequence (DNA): TGTGCCAGCAGTGTCCGGAGATACACCTACGAGCAGTACTTC.

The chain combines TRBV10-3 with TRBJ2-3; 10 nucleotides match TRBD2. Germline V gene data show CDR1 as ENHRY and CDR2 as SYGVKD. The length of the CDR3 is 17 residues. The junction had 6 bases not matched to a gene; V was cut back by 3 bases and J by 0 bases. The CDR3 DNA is TGTGCCATCAGTGAACCCCTACTAGCGGGGAGCACAGATACGCAGTATTTT. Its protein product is CAISEPLLAGSTDTQYF.

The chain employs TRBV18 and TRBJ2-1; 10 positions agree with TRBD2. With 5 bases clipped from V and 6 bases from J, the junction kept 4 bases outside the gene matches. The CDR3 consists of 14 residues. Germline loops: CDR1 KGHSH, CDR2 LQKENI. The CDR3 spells CASSAGLAANEQFF. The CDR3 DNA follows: TGTGCCAGCTCAGCTGGACTAGCGGCCAATGAGCAGTTCTTC.

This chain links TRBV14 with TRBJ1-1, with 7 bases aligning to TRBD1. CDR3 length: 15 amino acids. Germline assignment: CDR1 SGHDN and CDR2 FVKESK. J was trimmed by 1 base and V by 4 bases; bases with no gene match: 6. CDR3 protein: CASSPWDRGNTEAFF. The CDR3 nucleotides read TGTGCCAGCAGCCCATGGGACAGAGGGAACACTGAAGCTTTCTTT.

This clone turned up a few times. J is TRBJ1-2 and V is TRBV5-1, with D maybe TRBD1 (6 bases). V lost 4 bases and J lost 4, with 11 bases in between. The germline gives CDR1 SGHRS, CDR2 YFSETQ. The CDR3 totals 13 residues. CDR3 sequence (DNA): TGCGCCAGCAGCCTGACAGGACGCTATGGCTACACCTTC. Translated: CASSLTGRYGYTF. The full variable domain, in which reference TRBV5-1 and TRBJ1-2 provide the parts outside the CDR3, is KAGVTQTPRYLIKTRGQQVTLSCSPISGHRSVSWYQQTPGQGLQFLFEYFSETQRNKGNFPGRFSGRQFSNSRSEMNVSTLELGDSALYLCASSLTGRYGYTFGSGTRLTVV.

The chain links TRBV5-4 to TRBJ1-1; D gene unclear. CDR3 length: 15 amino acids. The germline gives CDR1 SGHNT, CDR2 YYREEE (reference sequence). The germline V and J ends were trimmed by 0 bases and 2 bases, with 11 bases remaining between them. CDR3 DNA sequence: TGTGCCAGCAGCTTGGTCGCGGGCAGAAACACTGAAGCTTTCTTT. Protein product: CASSLVAGRNTEAFF. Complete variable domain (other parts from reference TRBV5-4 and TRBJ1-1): ETGVTQSPTHLIKTRGQQVTLRCSSQSGHNTVSWYQQALGQGPQFIFQYYREEENGRGNFPPRFSGLQFPNYSSELNVNALELDDSALYLCASSLVAGRNTEAFFGQGTRLTVV.

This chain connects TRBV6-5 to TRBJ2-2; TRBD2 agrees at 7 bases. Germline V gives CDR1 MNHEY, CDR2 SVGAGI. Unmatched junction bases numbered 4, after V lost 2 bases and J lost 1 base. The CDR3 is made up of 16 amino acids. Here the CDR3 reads CASSYGLAENTGELFF. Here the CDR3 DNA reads TGTGCCAGCAGTTACGGGCTAGCGGAGAACACCGGGGAGCTGTTTTTT.

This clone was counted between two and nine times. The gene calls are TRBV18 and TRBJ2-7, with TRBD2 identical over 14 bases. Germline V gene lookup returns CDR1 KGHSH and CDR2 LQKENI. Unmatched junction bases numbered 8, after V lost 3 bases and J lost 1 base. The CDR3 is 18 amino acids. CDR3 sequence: CASSPPGLAGAVSYEQYF. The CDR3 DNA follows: TGTGCCAGCTCACCCCCGGGACTAGCGGGAGCCGTTTCCTACGAGCAGTACTTC.

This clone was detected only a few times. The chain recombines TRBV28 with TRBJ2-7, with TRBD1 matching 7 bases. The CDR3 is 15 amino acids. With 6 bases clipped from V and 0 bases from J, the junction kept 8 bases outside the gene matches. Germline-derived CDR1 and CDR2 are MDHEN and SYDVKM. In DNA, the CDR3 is TGTGCCAGCAGCCCAGGGACAGCAACCTCCTACGAGCAGTACTTC. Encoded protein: CASSPGTATSYEQYF.

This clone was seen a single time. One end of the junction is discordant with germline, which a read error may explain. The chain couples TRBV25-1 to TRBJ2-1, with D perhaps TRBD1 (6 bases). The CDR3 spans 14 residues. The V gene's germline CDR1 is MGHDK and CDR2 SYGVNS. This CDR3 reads CASSRAGATNEQFF. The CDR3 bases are TGTGCCAGCAGTCGGGCAGGGGCCACCAATGAACAGTTCTTC. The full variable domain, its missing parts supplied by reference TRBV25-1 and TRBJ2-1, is EADIYQTPRYLVIGTGKKITLECSQTMGHDKMYWYQQDPGMELHLIHYSYGVNSTEKGDLSSESTVSRIRTEHFPLTLESARPSHTSQYLCASSRAGATNEQFFGPGTRLTVL.

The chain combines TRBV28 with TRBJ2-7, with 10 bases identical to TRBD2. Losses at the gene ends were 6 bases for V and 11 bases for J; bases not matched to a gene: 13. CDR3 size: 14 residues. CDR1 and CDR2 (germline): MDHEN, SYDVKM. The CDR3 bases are TGTGCCAGCAGGGGGGGACTAGCGCCCCCCTCGGAGTACTTC. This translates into CASRGGLAPPSEYF.

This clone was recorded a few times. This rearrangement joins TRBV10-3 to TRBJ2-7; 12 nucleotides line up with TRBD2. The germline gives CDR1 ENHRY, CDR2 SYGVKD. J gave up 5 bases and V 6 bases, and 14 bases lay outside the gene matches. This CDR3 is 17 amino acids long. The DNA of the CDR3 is TGTGCCATCAGCGAAAGCGCGAGGACTAGCGGGACCCACGAGCAGTACTTC. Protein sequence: CAISESARTSGTHEQYF.

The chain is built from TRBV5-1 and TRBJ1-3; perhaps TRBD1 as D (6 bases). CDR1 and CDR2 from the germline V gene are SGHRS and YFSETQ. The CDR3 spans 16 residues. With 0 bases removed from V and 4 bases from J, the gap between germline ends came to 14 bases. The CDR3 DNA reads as TGCGCCAGCAGCTTGGCCGCCGGGACATCAGGAAACACCATATATTTT. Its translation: CASSLAAGTSGNTIYF.

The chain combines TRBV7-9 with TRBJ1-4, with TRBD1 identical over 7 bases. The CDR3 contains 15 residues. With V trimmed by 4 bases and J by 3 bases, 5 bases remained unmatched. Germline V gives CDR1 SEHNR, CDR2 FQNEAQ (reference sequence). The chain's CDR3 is CASSYGTVPNEKLFF. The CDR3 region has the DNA TGTGCCAGCAGCTACGGGACAGTCCCTAATGAAAAACTGTTTTTT. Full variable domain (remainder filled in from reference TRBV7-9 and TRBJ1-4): DTGVSQNPRHKITKRGQNVTFRCDPISEHNRLYWYRQTLGQGPEFLTYFQNEAQLEKSRLLSDRFSAERPKGSFSTLEIQRTEQGDSAMYLCASSYGTVPNEKLFFGSGTQLSVL.

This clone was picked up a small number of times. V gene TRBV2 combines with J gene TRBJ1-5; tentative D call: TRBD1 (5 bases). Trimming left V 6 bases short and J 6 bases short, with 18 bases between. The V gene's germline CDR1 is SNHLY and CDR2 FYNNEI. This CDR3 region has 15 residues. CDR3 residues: CASRATEGASQPQHF. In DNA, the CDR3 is TGTGCCAGCAGGGCGACAGAAGGGGCAAGTCAGCCCCAGCATTTT.

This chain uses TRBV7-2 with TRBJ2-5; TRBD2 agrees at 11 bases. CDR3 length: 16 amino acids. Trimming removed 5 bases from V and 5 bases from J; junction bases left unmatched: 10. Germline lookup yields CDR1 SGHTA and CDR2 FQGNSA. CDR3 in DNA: TGTGCCAGCAGCCCTACCGGACTAGCGGGTGTTGAGACCCAGTACTTC. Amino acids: CASSPTGLAGVETQYF.

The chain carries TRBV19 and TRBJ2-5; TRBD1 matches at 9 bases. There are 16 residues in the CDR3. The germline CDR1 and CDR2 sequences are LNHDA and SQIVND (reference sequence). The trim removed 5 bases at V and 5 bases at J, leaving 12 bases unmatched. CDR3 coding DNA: TGTGCCAGTAGTGGCTGGACAGGGGACGGAAGTGAGACCCAGTACTTC. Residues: CASSGWTGDGSETQYF.

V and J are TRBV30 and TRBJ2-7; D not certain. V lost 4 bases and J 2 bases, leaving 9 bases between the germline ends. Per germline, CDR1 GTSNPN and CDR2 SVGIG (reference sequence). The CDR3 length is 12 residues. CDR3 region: CAWTSSPYEQYF. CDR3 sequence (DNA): TGTGCCTGGACTTCCAGTCCCTACGAGCAGTACTTC.

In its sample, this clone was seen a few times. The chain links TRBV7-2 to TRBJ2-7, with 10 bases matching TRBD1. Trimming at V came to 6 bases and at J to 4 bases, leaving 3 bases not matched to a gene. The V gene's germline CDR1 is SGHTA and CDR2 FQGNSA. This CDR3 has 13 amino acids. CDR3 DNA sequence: TGTGCCAGCAGTCGACAGGGGGCGTACGAGCAGTACTTC. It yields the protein CASSRQGAYEQYF.